Presented here are 19 T cell receptor beta chains from one specimen sequenced in a study of immune heterogeneity within non-small cell lung tumors. Using 32 V and 13 J primers, multiplex PCR amplified TCR beta CDR3. TCRdb reprocessed the multiplex PCR reads with MiXCR, giving one entry per CDR3 protein. The sample carries about 21,000 distinct CDR3 sequences, less than 35% recorded once. The starting template was genomic DNA from bulk tumor, around 610 ng per sample. Widely spaced biopsies, several per primary tumor, were obtained at surgery. The patients were newly diagnosed with non-small cell lung cancer, had not been treated, and had curative surgery. The specimen was lung tumor tissue. The receptors shown here come from a man aged 40-55 years with non-small cell lung cancer.

This clonotype was seen a handful of times. The V call is TRBV3-1, the J call TRBJ2-7; no reliable D call. CDR3 length equals 15 residues. V lost 1 base and J lost 3, with 13 bases in between. Germline CDR1 reads LGHDT; CDR2 reads YNNKEL (reference sequence). Here the CDR3 reads CASSQVGGSDYEQYF. Written as DNA, the CDR3 is TGTGCCAGCAGCCAAGTCGGTGGGTCCGACTACGAGCAGTACTTC.

Comments on this clonotype: It may be a read error: a sequence one base away is much more abundant. The rearrangement joins TRBV27 to TRBJ1-1; no clear D. CDR3 length: 14 residues. Germline V gene data show CDR1 as MNHEY and CDR2 as SMNVEV (reference sequence). CDR3 residues: CASSLSYSNIEAFF. The CDR3, as DNA: TGTGCCAGCAGTTTATCCTACAGTAACATTGAAGCTTTCTTT.

This clonotype has a handful of counts. The gene calls are TRBV2 and TRBJ2-2, with 9 bases matching TRBD2. Looked up from germline, CDR1 is SNHLY and CDR2 is FYNNEI. Unmatched junction bases numbered 11, after V lost 2 bases and J lost 4 bases. The CDR3 runs 18 residues. The CDR3 bases are TGTGCCAGCAGTGAATGGGGACTAGCTCTAAAAACCACCGGGGAGCTGTTTTTT. This translates into CASSEWGLALKTTGELFF.

As regards this clonotype: A read error is possible here, since a much larger clone lies one base away. The chain joins TRBV3-1 to TRBJ2-2, with TRBD2 as a possible D gene (7 bases). The length of the CDR3 is 18 residues. Deletions cut 2 bases from V and 2 bases from J, with 18 bases between. Germline CDR1 LGHDT, CDR2 YNNKEL (reference sequence). CDR3 in DNA: TGTGCCAGCAGCCAATGGGGGCTAGCGGACCTTAACACCGGGGAGCTGTTTTTT. Its protein product is CASSQWGLADLNTGELFF.

This clonotype was counted once. The chain recombines TRBV20-1 with TRBJ2-3, with D hard to call. Germline assignment: CDR1 DFQATT and CDR2 SNEGSKA (reference sequence). V was pared by 8 bases and J by 2 bases, with 11 bases between. The CDR3 covers 12 residues. The chain's CDR3 is CSSISVTDTQYF. CDR3 bases: TGCAGTTCTATTTCCGTCACAGATACGCAGTATTTT.

The table lists this clonotype with a few counts. The chain links TRBV20-1 to TRBJ2-1, with 10 bases that match TRBD2. Germline trimming cut 1 base from V and 7 bases from J; bases unmatched to any gene: 7. The germline V gene encodes CDR1 DFQATT and CDR2 SNEGSKA (reference sequence). This CDR3 is built from 15 residues. The CDR3 coding sequence is TGCAGTGCTAGAGGAGAACTAGCGGGACGGAATGAGCAGTTCTTC. This encodes CSARGELAGRNEQFF.

This clonotype was seen many times. This chain connects TRBV2 to TRBJ2-1, with a weak D call TRBD2 (5 bases). The CDR3 contains 14 residues. The germline gives CDR1 SNHLY, CDR2 FYNNEI. Trimming removed 5 bases at V and 10 bases at J, with 18 bases between. Here the CDR3 DNA reads TGTGCCAGCAGTCCTGGGCAATTAGCGCCAGAGCAGTTCTTC. Translated, it gives CASSPGQLAPEQFF.

Remarks on this clonotype: This may be a read error, as it is one base from a much larger clone. The genes are TRBV28 and TRBJ2-3, with D maybe TRBD2 (6 bases). V lost 5 bases and J 4 bases, leaving 19 bases between the germline ends. This CDR3 contains 16 residues. CDR1 and CDR2 (germline): MDHEN, SYDVKM. The chain's CDR3 is CASSPRLEGGADTQYF. CDR3 nucleotide sequence: TGTGCCAGCAGTCCTAGACTAGAGGGAGGCGCAGATACGCAGTATTTT.

The gene calls are TRBV19 and TRBJ1-3; the match to TRBD1 covers 10 bases. The germline CDR1 and CDR2 sequences are LNHDA and SQIVND (reference sequence). V dropped 1 base and J dropped 1; count of bases not matched to a gene: 4. This CDR3 spans 17 amino acids. CDR3 DNA sequence: TGTGCCAGTAGTATAGGGCGGACAGGGGGATCTGGAAACACCATATATTTT. As protein: CASSIGRTGGSGNTIYF.

This clonotype was counted a few times. CDR3 sequence reads: CASSTSGREQYF. CDR3 DNA sequence: TGTGCCAGCAGCACCTCGGGACGCGAGCAGTACTTC. The gene calls are TRBV7-9 and TRBJ2-7; either TRBD1 or TRBD2 may supply D (5 bases each). The germline V and J ends were trimmed by 5 bases and 6 bases, with 11 bases remaining between them. This CDR3 region has 12 residues. Germline loops: CDR1 SEHNR, CDR2 FQNEAQ (reference sequence).

A remark on this clonotype: The junction does not match germline at one end; this may be a read error. The chain has TRBV20-1 and TRBJ1-2, with 8 bases that match TRBD1. The CDR3 is 12 amino acids. CDR1 and CDR2 (germline): DFQATT, SNEGSKA (reference sequence). CDR3 DNA: TGCATTGCTGGACAGGGAAACTATGGCTACACCTTC. Amino acids: CIAGQGNYGYTF.

The chain joins TRBV19 to TRBJ2-3, with D unclear. V was pared by 6 bases and J by 7 bases, with 8 bases between. Germline V gene sequence: CDR1 LNHDA, CDR2 SQIVND (reference sequence). The CDR3 length is 11 residues. CDR3 sequence reads: CASSASYTQYF. The CDR3 DNA reads TGTGCCAGTAGCGCCAGTTATACGCAGTATTTT.

This clonotype is judged medium-sized (0.01 to 0.1%). The chain combines TRBV20-1 with TRBJ2-7; possible D gene TRBD1, 6 bases. The CDR3 is 14 residues long. Per the germline V gene, CDR1 is DFQATT and CDR2 is SNEGSKA (reference sequence). Trimming stripped 3 bases from V and 2 bases from J, with 14 bases between. This CDR3 reads CSASPSGQTYEQYF. In nucleotides, the CDR3 is TGCAGTGCTAGCCCTTCCGGACAGACCTACGAGCAGTACTTC.

This clonotype is labeled as medium-sized. The V call is TRBV12-3 or TRBV12-4, the J call TRBJ2-3; 12 bases align to TRBD1. CDR3 length equals 15 residues. V was pared by 6 bases and J by 4 bases, with 5 bases of the junction left unmatched. The CDR3 nucleotides read TGTGCCAGCAGGACCGGGACAGGGGGCCCAGATACGCAGTATTTT. This sequence encodes CASRTGTGGPDTQYF.

The CDR3 reads CASSYVSGWVSYEQYF. The CDR3 nucleotides read TGTGCCAGCAGTTACGTATCGGGATGGGTGTCCTACGAGCAGTACTTC. The rearrangement links TRBV6-2 or TRBV6-3 to TRBJ2-7; D is possibly TRBD2 (5 bases). V dropped 2 bases and J dropped 1 base, with 15 bases sitting between them. Per the germline V gene, CDR1 is MNHEY and CDR2 is SVGEGT. The CDR3 totals 16 residues.

Of note for this clonotype: Relative to the germline gene, one junction end is altered; a read error may explain this. The J gene is TRBJ1-2, the V gene TRBV11-1, with D unclear. This CDR3 is built from 13 residues. Per the germline V gene, CDR1 is SGHAT and CDR2 is FQDESV (reference sequence). The CDR3 sequence is CASSLRDPYGYTF. The CDR3 bases are TGTGCCAGCAGCTTACGGGATCCCTATGGGTACACCTTC.

Notes on this clonotype: This could be a read error, since a much larger clone is one nucleotide away. This chain links TRBV12-5 with TRBJ2-7, with D possibly TRBD2 on 7 matching bases. Per germline, CDR1 LGHNT and CDR2 FRNRAP. V gave up 5 bases and J gave up 7 bases, with 18 bases separating them. This CDR3 region has 14 residues. In DNA form, the CDR3 reads TGTGCTAGTGGTCCGCAGGCAGGGGAGGGGGAGCAGTACTTC. Its protein is CASGPQAGEGEQYF.

This clonotype was found many times. The J gene is TRBJ2-1, the V gene TRBV19, with 13 bases that match TRBD2. The CDR3 has 19 amino acids. Germline CDR1 LNHDA, CDR2 SQIVND (reference sequence). V lost 0 bases, J lost 6 bases, and 11 bases stayed unmatched. Here the CDR3 reads CASSIDHATSGRLVNEQFF. The CDR3 DNA follows: TGTGCCAGTAGTATAGATCACGCGACTAGCGGGAGGTTGGTCAATGAGCAGTTCTTC.

This chain joins TRBV6-9 and TRBJ1-1, with D maybe TRBD1 (5 bases). The V gene lost 3 bases and the J gene lost 2 bases, with 10 bases spanning the gap. CDR1 and CDR2 from the germline V gene are MNHGY and SVAAGI. CDR3 length: 14 residues. CDR3 coding DNA: TGTGCCAGCAGTTACGGGCAGGGTAACACTGAAGCTTTCTTT. Translated: CASSYGQGNTEAFF.